The 4 T cell receptor beta chains in this list originate from one sample, sequenced in a study of T cells after yellow fever vaccination. One entry per CDR3 protein, called by TCRdb with MiXCR from the 5' RACE reads. The sample yields under 600,000 distinct CDR3 sequences, about 13% seen once. The source material was PBMCs, sampled on the day of the yellow fever booster vaccination. Receptors were obtained from a man younger than 45 who received the YFV17D yellow fever vaccine.

The V gene is TRBV20-1, the J gene TRBJ2-5; perhaps TRBD2 as D (6 bases). The germline V and J ends were trimmed by 6 bases and 7 bases, with 15 bases remaining between them. The CDR3 extends over 12 amino acids. Germline V lookup: CDR1 DFQATT, CDR2 SNEGSKA (reference sequence). DNA for the CDR3: TGCAGTGCCGTAGGGATGGGGGGGACCCAGTACTTC. Amino acid sequence: CSAVGMGGTQYF.

V gene TRBV6-1 combines with J gene TRBJ2-1; D gene ambiguous. V was trimmed by 6 bases and J by 5 bases, leaving 14 bases between them. Per the germline V gene, CDR1 is MNHNS and CDR2 is SASEGT. CDR3 length equals 14 residues. Written as DNA, the CDR3 is TGTGCCAGCAGGACTCCTGGATGGGACAATGAGCAGTTCTTC. It specifies CASRTPGWDNEQFF.

The chain carries TRBV6-1 and TRBJ2-7; maybe TRBD1 (6 bases). The ends were cut back, 7 bases at V and 4 bases at J, with 20 bases in the middle. The CDR3 loop spans 15 amino acids. Germline values: CDR1 MNHNS, CDR2 SASEGT. The CDR3 loop reads CASTVSAGGGYEQYF. The CDR3 DNA sequence: TGTGCCAGCACCGTTTCGGCTGGGGGCGGGTACGAGCAGTACTTC.

This clonotype appeared a few times. The chain links TRBV18 to TRBJ2-1; TRBD2 agrees at 12 bases. V shed 5 bases, J shed 1 base, and the junction held 6 bases outside the gene matches. The CDR3 loop spans 17 amino acids. Germline V CDR1 and CDR2: KGHSH, LQKENI. This CDR3 reads CASSRTGTSGSYNEQFF. For the CDR3, the DNA is TGTGCCAGCTCAAGAACCGGGACTAGCGGGTCCTACAATGAGCAGTTCTTC. The complete variable domain, with remaining parts taken from reference TRBV18 and TRBJ2-1, reads NAGVMQNPRHLVRRRGQEARLRCSPMKGHSHVYWYRQLPEEGLKFMVYLQKENIIDESGMPKERFSAEFPKEGPSILRIQQVVRGDSAAYFCASSRTGTSGSYNEQFFGPGTRLTVL.